This is a list of T cell receptor beta chains from one sample in a study of cytomegalovirus exposure and HLA in healthy donors. Here immunoSEQ multiplex PCR was the method, and the copy in TCRdb shows in-frame clones only, minus some. Of some 180,000 clones in the sample, 86% were seen once. Source material: PBMCs. These receptors all stem from a man younger than 40 in good health and CMV-seropositive. Both conserved end residues are part of each CDR3. Fields, in order: J gene, V gene, clone size, D gene, CDR3 DNA, CDR3 protein. A D gene is named only where the DNA matches it firmly. A row's size may be missing; if present it is once, few, many or a size class.

j_call: TRBJ1-4
v_call: TRBV7-9
clone_size: .
d_call: .
cdr3_nt: TGTGCCAGCAGCCCTGGACAGCTAAATGAAAAACTGTTTTTT
cdr3_aa: CASSPGQLNEKLFF

j_call: TRBJ1-2
v_call: TRBV10-1
clone_size: few
d_call: TRBD1
cdr3_nt: TGCGCCAGCAGTGAGTCGATGGACAGGGGTAACTATGGCTACACCTTC
cdr3_aa: CASSESMDRGNYGYTF

j_call: TRBJ2-1
v_call: TRBV19
clone_size: .
d_call: .
cdr3_nt: TGTGCCAGTAGTATAGAGCTAGATAGGAATGAGCAGTTCTTC
cdr3_aa: CASSIELDRNEQFF

j_call: TRBJ1-2
v_call: TRBV14
clone_size: few
d_call: .
cdr3_nt: TGTGCCACAGCCAGGGGTGGCTATGGCTACACCTTC
cdr3_aa: CATARGGYGYTF

j_call: TRBJ2-1
v_call: TRBV4-2
clone_size: .
d_call: TRBD2
cdr3_nt: TGTGCCAGCAGCCAAGTAGCTAGCGGACTCTACAATGAGCAGTTCTTC
cdr3_aa: CASSQVASGLYNEQFF

j_call: TRBJ1-2
v_call: TRBV4-3
clone_size: once
d_call: TRBD1
cdr3_nt: TGCGCCAGCAGCCAAGAGGTTGGCGGGACAGGGAATACTAACTATGGCTACACCTTC
cdr3_aa: CASSQEVGGTGNTNYGYTF

j_call: TRBJ2-7
v_call: TRBV28
clone_size: .
d_call: TRBD2
cdr3_nt: TGTGCCAGCAGTCCCCCGGGTAGCGGGAGCTCCTACGAGCAGTACTTC
cdr3_aa: CASSPPGSGSSYEQYF

j_call: TRBJ2-7
v_call: TRBV5-6
clone_size: .
d_call: TRBD1
cdr3_nt: TGTGCCAGCAGCTCCTTGGACAGGGCCTACGAGCAGTACTTC
cdr3_aa: CASSSLDRAYEQYF

j_call: TRBJ1-1
v_call: TRBV9
clone_size: .
d_call: .
cdr3_nt: TGTGCCAGCAGCCCTCGGAGAGGGGGGAACACTGAAGCTTTCTTT
cdr3_aa: CASSPRRGGNTEAFF

j_call: TRBJ2-7
v_call: TRBV27
clone_size: .
d_call: .
cdr3_nt: TGTGCCAGCAGTTTCAGAGGTTTCTCCTACGAGCAGTACTTC
cdr3_aa: CASSFRGFSYEQYF

j_call: TRBJ1-1
v_call: TRBV11-2
clone_size: .
d_call: TRBD1
cdr3_nt: TGTGCCAGCAGCCCGGACAGGGTCGCTGCTTTCTTT
cdr3_aa: CASSPDRVAAFF

j_call: TRBJ2-3
v_call: TRBV29-1
clone_size: .
d_call: TRBD2
cdr3_nt: TGCAGCGTTGCTGGACGCGTAGCGGGAGAATTCGGGTTGACAGATACGCAGTATTTT
cdr3_aa: CSVAGRVAGEFGLTDTQYF

j_call: TRBJ2-7
v_call: TRBV11-3
clone_size: .
d_call: .
cdr3_nt: TGTGCCAGCAGCCATCCCACGCGGGACGAGCAGTACTTC
cdr3_aa: CASSHPTRDEQYF

j_call: TRBJ1-2
v_call: TRBV5-8
clone_size: .
d_call: TRBD1
cdr3_nt: TGTGCCAGCAGCTCTCCGGGACAGGGGGCCTTTGGCTACACCTTC
cdr3_aa: CASSSPGQGAFGYTF

j_call: TRBJ1-5
v_call: TRBV7-9
clone_size: .
d_call: .
cdr3_nt: TGTGCCAGCAGCTTAGACTGGGCAGAGAATCAGCCCCAGCATTTT
cdr3_aa: CASSLDWAENQPQHF

j_call: TRBJ1-5
v_call: TRBV27
clone_size: .
d_call: TRBD1
cdr3_nt: TGTGCCAGCAGTTTAACGGGGACAGGGCGTTCGGGTCAGCCCCAGCATTTT
cdr3_aa: CASSLTGTGRSGQPQHF

j_call: TRBJ2-3
v_call: TRBV7-7
clone_size: .
d_call: TRBD2
cdr3_nt: TGTGCTAGCAGCTTGGCCCGGGTGAAGCGGGAGGGCTGCACAGATACGCAGTATTTT
cdr3_aa: CASSLARVKREGCTDTQYF

j_call: TRBJ1-6
v_call: TRBV19
clone_size: .
d_call: TRBD1
cdr3_nt: TGTGCCAGTAGTATAGTGGGGGCAGGGGGCAGGAGACCCCTCCACTTT
cdr3_aa: CASSIVGAGGRRPLHF

j_call: TRBJ2-3
v_call: TRBV11-2
clone_size: .
d_call: .
cdr3_nt: TGTGCCAGCAGCCTCGGTCCCGGGCTACGCACAGATACGCAGTATTTT
cdr3_aa: CASSLGPGLRTDTQYF

j_call: TRBJ1-5
v_call: TRBV23-1
clone_size: .
d_call: TRBD1
cdr3_nt: TGCGCCAGCAGTGAATCTCGGACAGGGGGAAAGTCCCAGCATTTT
cdr3_aa: CASSESRTGGKSQHF

j_call: TRBJ2-1
v_call: TRBV11-3
clone_size: .
d_call: TRBD2
cdr3_nt: TGTGCCAGCAGCCAGCTAGCGGGGGGGCTTAATGAGCAGTTCTTC
cdr3_aa: CASSQLAGGLNEQFF

j_call: TRBJ1-5
v_call: TRBV6-5
clone_size: .
d_call: .
cdr3_nt: TGTGCCAGCAGTTACTCACGAACTCCCAGCAATCAGCCCCAGCATTTT
cdr3_aa: CASSYSRTPSNQPQHF

j_call: TRBJ2-7
v_call: TRBV7-6
clone_size: .
d_call: .
cdr3_nt: TGTGCCAGCAGCCAAGGGGGGCACGAGCAGTACTTC
cdr3_aa: CASSQGGHEQYF

j_call: TRBJ2-3
v_call: TRBV7-9
clone_size: .
d_call: TRBD2
cdr3_nt: TGTGCCAGCAGCTCACTGGGACTAGCGGAAACAGATACGCAGTATTTT
cdr3_aa: CASSSLGLAETDTQYF

j_call: TRBJ2-7
v_call: TRBV7-9
clone_size: .
d_call: TRBD1
cdr3_nt: TGTGCCAGCAGCCAGAATACCGGGACAGGAGTTCCCTACGAGCAGTACTTC
cdr3_aa: CASSQNTGTGVPYEQYF

j_call: TRBJ2-2
v_call: TRBV4-3
clone_size: .
d_call: .
cdr3_nt: TGCGCCAGCAGCCAAGATCTAGGGCAGGACCTAAACACCGGGGAGCTGTTTTTT
cdr3_aa: CASSQDLGQDLNTGELFF